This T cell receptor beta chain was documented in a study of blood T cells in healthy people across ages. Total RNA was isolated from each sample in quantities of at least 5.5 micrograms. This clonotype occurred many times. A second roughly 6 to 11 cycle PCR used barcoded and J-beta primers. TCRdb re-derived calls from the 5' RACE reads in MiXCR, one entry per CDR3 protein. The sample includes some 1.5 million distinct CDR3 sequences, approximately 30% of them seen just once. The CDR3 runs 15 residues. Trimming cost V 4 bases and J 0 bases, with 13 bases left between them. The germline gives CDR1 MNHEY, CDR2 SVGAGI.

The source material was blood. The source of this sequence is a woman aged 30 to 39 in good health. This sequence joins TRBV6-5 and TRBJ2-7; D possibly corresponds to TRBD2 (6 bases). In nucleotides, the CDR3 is TGTGCCAGCAGTTCCTTACGGGGGAGCTCCTACGAGCAGTACTTC. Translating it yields CASSSLRGSSYEQYF.